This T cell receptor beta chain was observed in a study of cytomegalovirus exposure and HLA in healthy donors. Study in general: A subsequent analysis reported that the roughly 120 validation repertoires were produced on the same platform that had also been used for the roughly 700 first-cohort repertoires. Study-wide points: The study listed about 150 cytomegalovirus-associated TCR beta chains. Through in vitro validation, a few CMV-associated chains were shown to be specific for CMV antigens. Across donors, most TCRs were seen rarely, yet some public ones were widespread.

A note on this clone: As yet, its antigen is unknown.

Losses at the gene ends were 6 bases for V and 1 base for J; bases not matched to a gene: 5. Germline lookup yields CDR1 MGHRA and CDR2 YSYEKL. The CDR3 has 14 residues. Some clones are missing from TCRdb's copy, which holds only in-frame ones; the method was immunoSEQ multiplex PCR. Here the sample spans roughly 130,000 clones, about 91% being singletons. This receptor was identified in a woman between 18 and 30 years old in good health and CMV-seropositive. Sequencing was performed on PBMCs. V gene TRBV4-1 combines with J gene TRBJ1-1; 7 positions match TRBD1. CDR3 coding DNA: TGCGCCAGCAGGCGAGGGACAGCGAACACTGAAGCTTTCTTT. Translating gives CASRRGTANTEAFF.